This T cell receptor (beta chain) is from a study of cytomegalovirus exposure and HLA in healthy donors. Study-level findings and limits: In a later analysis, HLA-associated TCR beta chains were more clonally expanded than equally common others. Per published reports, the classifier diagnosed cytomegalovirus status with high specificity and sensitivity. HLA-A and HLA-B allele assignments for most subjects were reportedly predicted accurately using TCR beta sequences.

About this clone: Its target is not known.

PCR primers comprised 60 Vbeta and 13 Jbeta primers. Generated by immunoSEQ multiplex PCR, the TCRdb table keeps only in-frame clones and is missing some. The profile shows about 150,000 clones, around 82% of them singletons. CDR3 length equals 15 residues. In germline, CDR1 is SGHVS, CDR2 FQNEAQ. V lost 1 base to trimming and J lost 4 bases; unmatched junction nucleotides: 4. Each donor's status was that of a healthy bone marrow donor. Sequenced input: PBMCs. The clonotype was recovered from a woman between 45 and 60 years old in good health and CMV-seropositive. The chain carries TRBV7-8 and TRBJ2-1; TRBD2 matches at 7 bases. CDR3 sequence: CASSLGSGGYNEQFF. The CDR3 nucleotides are TGTGCCAGCAGCTTAGGGTCCGGGGGGTACAATGAGCAGTTCTTC.